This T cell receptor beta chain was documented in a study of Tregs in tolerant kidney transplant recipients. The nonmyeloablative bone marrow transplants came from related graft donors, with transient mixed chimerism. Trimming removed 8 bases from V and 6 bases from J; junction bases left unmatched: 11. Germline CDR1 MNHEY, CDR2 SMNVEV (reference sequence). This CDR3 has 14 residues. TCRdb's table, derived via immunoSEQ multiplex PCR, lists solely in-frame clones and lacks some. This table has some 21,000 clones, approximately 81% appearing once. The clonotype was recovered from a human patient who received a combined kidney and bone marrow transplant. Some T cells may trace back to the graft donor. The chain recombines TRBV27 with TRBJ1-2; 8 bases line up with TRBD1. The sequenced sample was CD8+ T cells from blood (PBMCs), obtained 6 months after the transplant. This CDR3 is CASRVGGQGNGYTF. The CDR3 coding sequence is TGTGCCAGCCGAGTGGGAGGACAGGGAAATGGCTACACCTTC.